This entry lists 16 T cell receptor beta chains sequenced from one sample in a study of T cell responses to AZD1222 COVID-19 vaccine. The assay was immunoSEQ multiplex PCR, and TCRdb's table has in-frame clones only and misses some. The repertoire holds around 94,000 clones, with more than 85% as singletons. The source was peripheral blood, collected on day 0 of AZD1222 vaccination. Source of these receptors: an adult in good health.

The chain recombines TRBV10-3 with TRBJ2-1; no clear D gene. V lost 4 bases, J lost 0 bases, and 10 bases lay in between. Germline lookup yields CDR1 ENHRY and CDR2 SYGVKD. CDR3 length equals 15 residues. The CDR3 sequence is CAISVGGSSYNEQFF. CDR3 coding DNA: TGTGCCATCAGTGTTGGCGGTAGCTCCTACAATGAGCAGTTCTTC.

The chain couples TRBV4-2 to TRBJ2-3; TRBD2 matches at 10 bases. This CDR3 is 17 amino acids long. Trimming cost V 4 bases and J 2 bases; bases outside gene matches: 9. Germline V gene lookup returns CDR1 LGHNA and CDR2 YNFKEQ. This CDR3 reads CASSLRGSGGPTDTQYF. The DNA for the CDR3 is TGTGCCAGCAGCCTTCGGGGTAGCGGGGGGCCCACAGATACGCAGTATTTT.

The V and J genes are TRBV2 and TRBJ2-2; the match to TRBD1 covers 9 bases. Germline V gives CDR1 SNHLY, CDR2 FYNNEI. The J segment lost 3 bases and the V segment lost 4 bases, leaving 15 bases of the junction unmatched. CDR3 size: 19 residues. CDR3: CASSGDTPTGTGHTGELFF. The CDR3 DNA sequence: TGTGCCAGCAGTGGTGATACCCCGACCGGGACAGGGCACACCGGGGAGCTGTTTTTT.

The chain employs TRBV5-4 and TRBJ1-1; no clear D gene. The CDR3 totals 14 residues. Germline V lookup: CDR1 SGHNT, CDR2 YYREEE (reference sequence). Trimming removed 4 bases from V and 8 bases from J, with 18 bases in between. The CDR3 loop is CASSPDISGSEAFF. DNA for the CDR3: TGTGCCAGCAGCCCTGACATTTCGGGATCCGAAGCTTTCTTT. Full variable domain (remainder filled in from reference TRBV5-4 and TRBJ1-1): ETGVTQSPTHLIKTRGQQVTLRCSSQSGHNTVSWYQQALGQGPQFIFQYYREEENGRGNFPPRFSGLQFPNYSSELNVNALELDDSALYLCASSPDISGSEAFFGQGTRLTVV.

V and J are TRBV5-8 and TRBJ1-2; 7 bases are shared with TRBD1. CDR3 length: 14 amino acids. Looked up from germline, CDR1 is SGHTS and CDR2 is YDEGEE. Unmatched junction bases numbered 7, after V lost 4 bases and J lost 4 bases. The CDR3 coding sequence is TGTGCCAGCAGCCCCGACAGGGCCGGCTATGGCTACACCTTC. Translating it yields CASSPDRAGYGYTF. Full variable domain (missing parts from reference TRBV5-8 and TRBJ1-2): EAGVTQSPTHLIKTRGQQATLRCSPISGHTSVYWYQQALGLGLQFLLWYDEGEERNRGNFPPRFSGRQFPNYSSELNVNALELEDSALYLCASSPDRAGYGYTFGSGTRLTVV.

J is TRBJ2-1 and V is TRBV30; the D is unclear. V shed 1 base and J shed 0 bases, with 4 bases lying between them. The CDR3 loop spans 13 amino acids. Germline CDR1 reads GTSNPN; CDR2 reads SVGIG (reference sequence). The CDR3 loop reads CAWSEDSYNEQFF. The DNA for the CDR3 is TGTGCCTGGAGTGAGGACTCCTACAATGAGCAGTTCTTC.

The chain combines TRBV30 with TRBJ2-3, with 10 bases aligning to TRBD2. In germline, CDR1 is GTSNPN, CDR2 SVGIG (reference sequence). Trimming took 3 bases from V and 5 from J; bases not matched to a gene: 5. The CDR3 covers 14 residues. The CDR3 nucleotides are TGTGCCTGGAGCCCGGGACTAGCGAGAGATACGCAGTATTTT. This gives the protein CAWSPGLARDTQYF. Together with reference TRBV30 and TRBJ2-3, the CDR3 gives the full variable domain: SQTIHQWPATLVQPVGSPLSLECTVEGTSNPNLYWYRQAAGRGLQLLFYSVGIGQISSEVPQNLSASRPQDRQFILSSKKLLLSDSGFYLCAWSPGLARDTQYFGPGTRLTVL.

The rearrangement links TRBV5-1 to TRBJ1-1, with a possible D match to TRBD1 (6 bases). CDR1 and CDR2 from the germline V gene are SGHRS and YFSETQ. V lost 1 base to trimming and J lost 3 bases, with 13 bases between them. CDR3 length: 15 residues. The CDR3 sequence is CASSLFPGADTEAFF. In DNA form, the CDR3 reads TGCGCCAGCAGCTTGTTTCCGGGGGCAGACACTGAAGCTTTCTTT.

The chain is built from TRBV5-4 and TRBJ2-5, with 8 bases lining up with TRBD2. V dropped 4 bases and J dropped 4; count of bases not matched to a gene: 12. Germline lookup yields CDR1 SGHNT and CDR2 YYREEE (reference sequence). The CDR3 consists of 16 residues. Here the CDR3 reads CASSRAAGTSGETQYF. For the CDR3, the DNA is TGTGCCAGCAGCCGGGCGGCCGGGACTAGTGGAGAGACCCAGTACTTC.

The chain employs TRBV19 and TRBJ1-6; D is unresolved. The CDR3 consists of 14 residues. V lost 0 bases, J lost 5 bases, and 5 bases lay in between. Per germline, CDR1 LNHDA and CDR2 SQIVND (reference sequence). The CDR3 DNA follows: TGTGCCAGTAGTATAGATAGGGATAATTCACCCCTCCACTTT. Protein: CASSIDRDNSPLHF.

This clone was picked up one time. The chain links TRBV18 to TRBJ2-4; tentative D call: TRBD2 (6 bases). Trimming removed 0 bases from V and 0 bases from J, with 6 bases in between. There are 15 residues in the CDR3. Germline CDR1 reads KGHSH; CDR2 reads LQKENI. The CDR3 spells CASSPPEGAKNIQYF. For the CDR3, the DNA is TGTGCCAGCTCACCACCGGAGGGAGCCAAAAACATTCAGTACTTC.

V is TRBV5-5 and J is TRBJ1-2, with D unclear. CDR3 length: 13 residues. Looked up from germline, CDR1 is SGHKS and CDR2 is YYEKEE (reference sequence). The V and J ends lost 0 bases and 1 base respectively, with 4 bases between them. The CDR3 reads CASSLDGNYGYTF. CDR3 DNA sequence: TGTGCCAGCAGCTTGGACGGTAACTATGGCTACACCTTC.

The table lists this clone with a count of one. The V and J genes are TRBV6-4 and TRBJ2-6; 8 bases match TRBD1. Germline CDR1 reads MRHNA; CDR2 reads SNTAGT. The trim removed 4 bases at V and 0 bases at J, leaving 2 bases unmatched. CDR3 size: 16 residues. The chain's CDR3 is CASSATGGSGANVLTF. The CDR3 nucleotides read TGTGCCAGCAGTGCCACAGGGGGCTCTGGGGCCAACGTCCTGACTTTC.

This chain joins TRBV29-1 and TRBJ2-5, with 7 nucleotides matching TRBD1. Per the germline V gene, CDR1 is SQVTM and CDR2 is ANQGSEA. CDR3 length: 16 amino acids. Written as DNA, the CDR3 is TGCAGGTGGAATCCCAGGGGGATGGATCGACAAGAGACCCAGTACTTC. This sequence encodes CRWNPRGMDRQETQYF.

In its sample, this clone was seen once. The V call is TRBV28, the J call TRBJ1-6; D is undetermined. Per the germline V gene, CDR1 is MDHEN and CDR2 is SYDVKM. The V end lost 1 base, the J end lost 10 bases, and 8 bases lay between the germline ends. This CDR3 contains 13 residues. CDR3 in DNA: TGTGCCAGCAGTTTATCTGGGCGATCACCCCTCCACTTT. It is translated as CASSLSGRSPLHF. Supplemented by reference TRBV28 and TRBJ1-6, the full variable domain reads DVKVTQSSRYLVKRTGEKVFLECVQDMDHENMFWYRQDPGLGLRLIYFSYDVKMKEKGDIPEGYSVSREKKERFSLILESASTNQTSMYLCASSLSGRSPLHFGNGTRLTVT.

This chain connects TRBV7-2 to TRBJ1-4; D is unclear. Germline CDR1 and CDR2: SGHTA and FQGNSA. Trimming shortened V by 2 bases and J by 8 bases, and 12 bases separated the two germline ends. The CDR3 length is 14 residues. The CDR3 sequence: CASSLSWGGEKLFF. CDR3 DNA: TGTGCCAGCAGCTTATCGTGGGGAGGGGAAAAACTGTTTTTT.